These T cell receptor beta chains were read from a single sample in a study of T cells in localized non-small cell lung cancer. Sequenced by immunoSEQ multiplex PCR; TCRdb stores in-frame clones only, minus some. The table records tens of thousands of clones, 86% of them present only once. The specimen was peripheral blood, collected before any cancer treatment. The receptors shown here come from a woman aged 35 to 70 with stage I lung adenocarcinoma. Both conserved end residues are part of each CDR3. A D gene is named only where the DNA matches it firmly. Expanded clones are given a class, and other clones once, few, many or no size at all.

j_gene,d_gene,abundance,v_gene,CDR3nt,CDR3aa
TRBJ1-1,TRBD1,NA,TRBV6-5,TGTGCCAGCAGTTGGGGGACAGGGGTCCCTGAAGCTTTCTTT,CASSWGTGVPEAFF
TRBJ2-3,NA,NA,TRBV5-6,TGTGCCAGCAGCTGGCAGGGCACAGATACGCAGTATTTT,CASSWQGTDTQYF
TRBJ1-1,TRBD1,NA,TRBV30,TGTGCGATGAGAAGGGGGCCTACTGAAGCTTTCTTT,CAMRRGPTEAFF
TRBJ2-5,NA,NA,TRBV6-5,TGTGCCAGCAGTTATCGGACCCCCGGGGAGACCCAGTACTTC,CASSYRTPGETQYF
TRBJ1-1,NA,NA,TRBV28,TGTGCCAGCAGTTTCTCTGGGGAAGTGACTGAAGCTTTCTTT,CASSFSGEVTEAFF
TRBJ2-5,NA,NA,TRBV15,TGTGCCACCAGCAGAGAAACAGGTTCTAAAGAGACCCAGTACTTC,CATSRETGSKETQYF
TRBJ1-6,NA,NA,TRBV6-6,TGTGCCAGCCGGGACAACCGTGGGTCACCCCTCCACTTT,CASRDNRGSPLHF
TRBJ2-3,NA,NA,TRBV6-4,TGTGCCAGCAGTGATCTAGGGGGGGCCACAGATACGCAGTATTTT,CASSDLGGATDTQYF
TRBJ2-1,TRBD2,NA,TRBV2,TGTGCCAGCGCGGGACTAGCGGGGGTTGAGCAGTTCTTC,CASAGLAGVEQFF
TRBJ2-1,NA,NA,TRBV4-2,TGTGCCAGCAGCCAAGATAGCGCTGAAGCCTACAATGAGCAGTTCTTC,CASSQDSAEAYNEQFF
TRBJ1-5,TRBD1,NA,TRBV6-7,TGTGCCAGCAGTTACTCGAAGTTCCAGGGGGCTCGGCAGCCCCAGCATTTT,CASSYSKFQGARQPQHF
TRBJ2-1,TRBD1,NA,TRBV7-8,TGTGCCAGCAGCTCCAACAGGGGGTACGGTGAGCAGTTCTTC,CASSSNRGYGEQFF
TRBJ2-7,TRBD1,NA,TRBV28,TGTGCCAGCAGGTTCGGGACAGGGATCTACGAGCAGTACTTC,CASRFGTGIYEQYF
TRBJ2-2,NA,NA,TRBV6-1,TGTGCCAGCAGTGAAGGCGACCGCGGGGCCGGGGAGCTGTTTTTT,CASSEGDRGAGELFF
TRBJ2-2,NA,NA,TRBV9,TGTGCCAGCAGCTTACTCGGTGGGTCGAACACCGGGGAGCTGTTTTTT,CASSLLGGSNTGELFF
TRBJ1-2,NA,NA,TRBV15,TGTGCCACCAGCAGCCACAGGCACCCTAACTATGGCTACACCTTC,CATSSHRHPNYGYTF
TRBJ2-3,NA,NA,TRBV30,TGTGCCTGGAGTTATTTGGGCAACAGAATGGATACGCAGTATTTT,CAWSYLGNRMDTQYF
TRBJ2-5,NA,NA,TRBV27,TGTGCCAGCAGTTTAGGCGTCAGAGAGACCCAGTACTTC,CASSLGVRETQYF
TRBJ1-5,NA,once,TRBV5-6,TGTGCCAGCAGCTTGTCGGGGAATGGCAATCAGCCCCAGCATTTT,CASSLSGNGNQPQHF
TRBJ2-1,TRBD1,NA,TRBV4-3,TGCGCCAGCAGCCAAGATCCGACAGGGGGCACCTACAATGAGCAGTTCTTC,CASSQDPTGGTYNEQFF
TRBJ1-2,NA,NA,TRBV7-9,TGTGCCAGCAGCCCCGACAGAAATTCTAACTATGGCTACACCTTC,CASSPDRNSNYGYTF
TRBJ2-1,NA,NA,TRBV9,TGTGCCAGCAGCGTACGCGGGGACTCCTACAATGAGCAGTTCTTC,CASSVRGDSYNEQFF
TRBJ1-4,NA,NA,TRBV30,TGTGCCTGGAGCCGTAGCGGACAGAAGAATGAAAAACTGTTTTTT,CAWSRSGQKNEKLFF
TRBJ1-1,NA,few,TRBV7-9,TGTGCCAGCAGCTTAGTTTACGTGAACACTGAAGCTTTCTTT,CASSLVYVNTEAFF
TRBJ1-1,TRBD1,NA,TRBV4-3,TGCGCCAGCAGCCAAGGACAGGGGGCCCACACTGAAGCTTTCTTT,CASSQGQGAHTEAFF
TRBJ2-7,NA,NA,TRBV5-6,TGTGCCAGCAGCTTTGGCACAGGGATAACCTACGAGCAGTACTTC,CASSFGTGITYEQYF
TRBJ1-2,NA,NA,TRBV15,TGTGCCACCAGCAGCTACTACTATGGCTACACCTTC,CATSSYYYGYTF
TRBJ2-3,NA,NA,TRBV2,TGTGCCGGTCAGGGAGTATTCACAGATACGCAGTATTTT,CAGQGVFTDTQYF
TRBJ2-2,NA,NA,TRBV7-9,TGTGCCAGCAGCTTAGTGGGCAGGGCGCAACCCTTGACCGGGGAGCTGTTTTTT,CASSLVGRAQPLTGELFF